These T cell receptor beta chains were read from a single sample in a study of PD-1 blockade in mismatch repair-deficient tumors. Some clones are missing from TCRdb's copy, which holds only in-frame ones; the method was immunoSEQ multiplex PCR. The data contain roughly 50,000 clones, approximately 78% of them singletons. The sample in question was peripheral blood, obtained 4 weeks after starting pembrolizumab. The source of these receptors is an adult with mismatch repair-deficient cancer. Both conserved end residues are part of each CDR3. The D gene is left open where the match is weak. Not all rows give a size; the values are once, few, many and, for expanded clones, a class.

d_call,j_call,cdr3_length,clone_size,v_call,cdr3_aa,cdr3_nt
TRBD2,TRBJ2-5,14,NA,TRBV30,CAWSRLAGEETQYF,TGTGCCTGGAGTCGACTAGCGGGAGAAGAGACCCAGTACTTC
NA,TRBJ1-1,14,NA,TRBV6-1,CASSPFQGGTEAFF,TGTGCCAGCAGTCCCTTCCAGGGTGGAACTGAAGCTTTCTTT
NA,TRBJ1-2,14,NA,TRBV27,CASSRGEYDYGYTF,TGTGCCAGCAGCCGAGGAGAGTACGACTATGGCTACACCTTC
NA,TRBJ2-1,12,NA,TRBV7-3,CASSLGGSEQFF,TGTGCCAGCAGCTTAGGGGGGTCGGAGCAGTTCTTC
NA,TRBJ2-5,12,NA,TRBV6-1,CASSESLQTQYF,TGTGCCAGCAGTGAGAGCTTGCAGACCCAGTACTTC
NA,TRBJ2-7,14,NA,TRBV5-1,CASSLQDRPYEQYF,TGCGCCAGCAGCTTGCAGGACAGACCCTACGAGCAGTACTTC
NA,TRBJ2-5,12,NA,TRBV28,CASSLSLETQYF,TGTGCCAGCAGTTTATCATTAGAGACCCAGTACTTC
NA,TRBJ1-2,14,NA,TRBV2,CASTLGQTRYGYTF,TGTGCCAGCACCCTGGGACAAACACGCTATGGCTACACCTTC
TRBD2,TRBJ2-3,16,NA,TRBV11-2,CASSLWRERAADTQYF,TGTGCCAGCAGCTTATGGCGGGAGAGAGCCGCAGATACGCAGTATTTT
TRBD2,TRBJ2-3,17,once,TRBV12-5,CASGFHQVAGIRDTQYF,TGTGCTAGTGGTTTCCATCAGGTAGCGGGGATAAGAGATACGCAGTATTTT
TRBD1,TRBJ1-5,15,NA,TRBV30,CAWSGRTGMHQPQHF,TGTGCCTGGAGTGGCCGGACAGGTATGCATCAGCCCCAGCATTTT
NA,TRBJ2-1,17,NA,TRBV7-9,CASSLRGQLDSRNEQFF,TGTGCCAGCAGCCTCCGGGGGCAGCTCGACTCTAGGAATGAGCAGTTCTTC
NA,TRBJ1-5,15,NA,TRBV30,CAWSVGTASNQPQHF,TGTGCCTGGAGTGTCGGCACGGCTAGCAATCAGCCCCAGCATTTT
NA,TRBJ2-3,15,NA,TRBV19,CASTLNAGVTDTQYF,TGTGCCAGTACCTTGAATGCCGGGGTAACAGATACGCAGTATTTT
TRBD2,TRBJ2-3,16,NA,TRBV30,CAWSQRWGGSTDTQYF,TGTGCCTGGAGCCAAAGGTGGGGAGGGAGCACAGATACGCAGTATTTT
TRBD1,TRBJ2-2,15,NA,TRBV6-4,CASSGRDRVFWELFF,TGTGCCAGCAGTGGCCGGGACAGGGTTTTTTGGGAGCTGTTTTTT
NA,TRBJ1-2,15,NA,TRBV29-1,CSVSIPPGGNYGYTF,TGCAGCGTTAGTATCCCTCCAGGCGGGAACTATGGCTACACCTTC
NA,TRBJ2-7,14,NA,TRBV7-9,CASSTWTDSYEQYF,TGTGCCAGCAGCACTTGGACAGATTCCTACGAGCAGTACTTC
NA,TRBJ2-3,15,once,TRBV9,CASSAGPSSTDTQYF,TGTGCCAGCAGCGCCGGGCCTTCTAGCACAGATACGCAGTATTTT
NA,TRBJ2-3,11,NA,TRBV20-1,CSARVPDTQYF,TGCAGTGCTAGAGTGCCAGATACGCAGTATTTT
TRBD2,TRBJ2-3,15,once,TRBV7-6,CASSLVGGGTDTQYF,TGTGCCAGCAGCTTAGTGGGCGGGGGGACAGATACGCAGTATTTT
NA,TRBJ2-4,13,NA,TRBV5-4,CASSFDRDLIQYF,TGTGCCAGCAGCTTCGACCGGGACCTCATTCAGTACTTC
TRBD1,TRBJ1-1,14,once,TRBV5-1,CASSSQGSATEAFF,TGCGCCAGCAGTTCACAGGGGTCGGCCACTGAAGCTTTCTTT
NA,TRBJ2-5,14,NA,TRBV5-6,CASSPRHLQETQYF,TGTGCCAGCAGCCCTCGGCACCTCCAAGAGACCCAGTACTTC
NA,TRBJ1-2,12,few,TRBV4-2,CASSQEGFGYTF,TGTGCCAGCAGCCAGGAGGGGTTCGGCTACACCTTC
TRBD2,TRBJ2-7,18,NA,TRBV5-3,CARSLKGTSGGVSYEQYF,TGTGCCAGAAGCTTGAAGGGGACTAGCGGGGGTGTTTCCTACGAGCAGTACTTC
TRBD2,TRBJ2-1,13,NA,TRBV19,CAASGYSYNEQFF,TGTGCCGCTAGCGGTTACTCCTACAATGAGCAGTTCTTC
TRBD2,TRBJ2-7,15,NA,TRBV6-6,CASRPPGLNSYEQYF,TGTGCCAGCAGGCCTCCGGGACTAAACTCCTACGAGCAGTACTTC
NA,TRBJ1-1,15,few,TRBV6-1,CASYTPGLPNTEAFF,TGTGCCAGCTATACACCAGGTTTGCCGAACACTGAAGCTTTCTTT
TRBD2,TRBJ2-1,12,few,TRBV6-1,CASSPGTSAQFF,TGTGCCAGCAGCCCAGGGACTAGCGCTCAGTTCTTC
NA,TRBJ1-5,14,NA,TRBV7-9,CASSMGSSNQPQHF,TGTGCCAGCAGTATGGGGTCTAGCAATCAGCCCCAGCATTTT
TRBD2,TRBJ2-3,16,NA,TRBV7-3,CASSSGLAGTADTQYF,TGTGCCAGCAGCTCGGGACTAGCGGGAACGGCAGATACGCAGTATTTT
NA,TRBJ1-3,16,NA,TRBV9,CASSVGEGLAGNTIYF,TGTGCCAGCAGCGTAGGGGAGGGGCTCGCTGGAAACACCATATATTTT
NA,TRBJ1-1,14,NA,TRBV28,CASSLSGGNTEAFF,TGTGCCAGCAGTTTATCGGGGGGGAACACTGAAGCTTTCTTT
TRBD1,TRBJ1-2,19,NA,TRBV6-1,CASSGVAVDRESYNYGYTF,TGTGCCAGCAGTGGGGTTGCCGTGGACAGGGAATCTTATAACTATGGCTACACCTTC